The 3 T cell receptor beta chains given below trace back to one sample, sequenced in a study of T cell responses to AZD1222 COVID-19 vaccine. Sequenced by immunoSEQ multiplex PCR; TCRdb stores in-frame clones only, minus some. Of about 130,000 clones in the sample, over 90% are singletons; the top ten hold about 0.86%. Sequencing was performed on peripheral blood, taken on day 0 of AZD1222 vaccination. These receptors were obtained from an adult in good health.

The V gene is TRBV7-9, the J gene TRBJ1-4; no definite D call. The length of the CDR3 is 16 residues. Germline loops: CDR1 SEHNR, CDR2 FQNEAQ (reference sequence). Deletions cut 4 bases from V and 5 bases from J, with 17 bases between. In nucleotides, the CDR3 is TGTGCCAGCAGCTCCCAGAGGGCAGGAGCGAATGAAAAACTGTTTTTT. It is translated as CASSSQRAGANEKLFF.

The rearrangement joins TRBV30 to TRBJ1-1; D remains ambiguous. Trimming took 0 bases from V and 4 from J, leaving 9 bases between them. The CDR3 is 13 amino acids. Looked up from germline, CDR1 is GTSNPN and CDR2 is SVGIG (reference sequence). The CDR3 nucleotides are TGTGCCTGGAGTGTTCTATCGAGCACTGAAGCTTTCTTT. As protein: CAWSVLSSTEAFF.

The chain uses TRBV27 and TRBJ2-3; no firm D call. The CDR3 runs 16 residues. The germline V and J ends were trimmed by 6 bases and 2 bases, with 18 bases remaining between them. CDR1 is MNHEY, CDR2 SMNVEV, per germline (reference sequence). In DNA form, the CDR3 reads TGTGCCAGCAGGCCTGGCTGGACGGAGAACACAGATACGCAGTATTTT. Translating it yields CASRPGWTENTDTQYF.